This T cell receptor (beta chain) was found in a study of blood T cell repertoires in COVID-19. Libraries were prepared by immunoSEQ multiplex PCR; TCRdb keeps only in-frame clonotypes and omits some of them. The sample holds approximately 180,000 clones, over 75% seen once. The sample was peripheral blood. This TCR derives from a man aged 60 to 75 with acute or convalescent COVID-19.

In DNA form, the CDR3 reads TGCAGTGCTAGTGCGCCGGGGGGCAATCAGCCCCAGCATTTT. It specifies CSASAPGGNQPQHF. The V and J genes are TRBV20-1 and TRBJ1-5; perhaps TRBD1 as D (5 bases). Germline V lookup: CDR1 DFQATT, CDR2 SNEGSKA (reference sequence). This CDR3 contains 14 residues. V was clipped by 3 bases and J by 2 bases, with 11 bases between them.